What follows describes a single TCR beta chain. Its target is unknown. Investigators isolated RNA and reverse transcribed it into cDNA to act as the sequencing template. Repertoires were generated with immunoSEQ multiplex PCR, while TCRdb's copy carries only in-frame clones and drops some. The sample holds about 180,000 clones, about 55% seen once. The data stem from a study of CD8+ T cells in alopecia areata. Treatment: oral pan-JAK inhibitor, 5-10 mg twice daily. There are 14 residues in the CDR3. The V segment lost 1 base and the J segment 2 bases; nucleotides outside the gene matches: 2. Germline CDR1 LGHNA, CDR2 YSLEER. Whole-study findings and limits: Tofacitinib delivered significant drops in scalp clonality and in expanded CD8+ clones among the top 100.

The clonotype originates from a human donor with alopecia areata. Sample: CD8+ T cells sorted from blood, taken at week 24, from a patient treated with tofacitinib. The V gene is TRBV4-3, the J gene TRBJ2-7; 7 nucleotides agree with TRBD2. The CDR3 DNA follows: TGCGCCAGCAGCCAAGGGGAGGGCGCCTACGAGCAGTACTTC. Protein sequence: CASSQGEGAYEQYF.